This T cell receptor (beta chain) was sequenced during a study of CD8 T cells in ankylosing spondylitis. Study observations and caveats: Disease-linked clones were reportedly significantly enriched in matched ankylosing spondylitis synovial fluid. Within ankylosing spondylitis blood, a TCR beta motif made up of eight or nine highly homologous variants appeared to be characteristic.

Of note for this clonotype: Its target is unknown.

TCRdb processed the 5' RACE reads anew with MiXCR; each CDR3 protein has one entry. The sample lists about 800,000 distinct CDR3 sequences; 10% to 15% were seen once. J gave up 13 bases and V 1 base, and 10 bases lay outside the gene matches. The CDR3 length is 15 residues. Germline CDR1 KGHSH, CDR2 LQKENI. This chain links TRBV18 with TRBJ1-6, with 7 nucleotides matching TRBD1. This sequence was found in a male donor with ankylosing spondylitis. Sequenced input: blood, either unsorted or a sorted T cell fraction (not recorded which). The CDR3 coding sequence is TGTGCCAGCTCACCACGGGGGGACAGCGGGGATCCCCTCCACTTT. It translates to CASSPRGDSGDPLHF. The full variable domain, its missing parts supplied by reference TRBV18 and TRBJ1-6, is NAGVMQNPRHLVRRRGQEARLRCSPMKGHSHVYWYRQLPEEGLKFMVYLQKENIIDESGMPKERFSAEFPKEGPSILRIQQVVRGDSAAYFCASSPRGDSGDPLHFGNGTRLTVT.